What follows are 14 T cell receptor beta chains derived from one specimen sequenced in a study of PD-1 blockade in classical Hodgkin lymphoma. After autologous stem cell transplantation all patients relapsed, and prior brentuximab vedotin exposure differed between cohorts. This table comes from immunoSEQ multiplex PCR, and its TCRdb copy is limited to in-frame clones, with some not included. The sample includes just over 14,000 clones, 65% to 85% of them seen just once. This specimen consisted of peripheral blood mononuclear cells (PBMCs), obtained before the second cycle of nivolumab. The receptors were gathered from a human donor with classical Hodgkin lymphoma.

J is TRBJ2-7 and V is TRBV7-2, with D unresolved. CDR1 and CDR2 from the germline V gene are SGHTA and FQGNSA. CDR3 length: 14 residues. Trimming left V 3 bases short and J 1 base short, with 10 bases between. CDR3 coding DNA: TGTGCCAGCAGCTTGGTAAGCCCTTCCTACGAGCAGTACTTC. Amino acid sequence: CASSLVSPSYEQYF.

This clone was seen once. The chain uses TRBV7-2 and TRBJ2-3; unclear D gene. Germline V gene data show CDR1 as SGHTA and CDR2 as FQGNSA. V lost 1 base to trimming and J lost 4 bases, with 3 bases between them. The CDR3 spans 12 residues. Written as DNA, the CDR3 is TGTGCCAGCAGCTTAGTGGCAGATACGCAGTATTTT. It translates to CASSLVADTQYF.

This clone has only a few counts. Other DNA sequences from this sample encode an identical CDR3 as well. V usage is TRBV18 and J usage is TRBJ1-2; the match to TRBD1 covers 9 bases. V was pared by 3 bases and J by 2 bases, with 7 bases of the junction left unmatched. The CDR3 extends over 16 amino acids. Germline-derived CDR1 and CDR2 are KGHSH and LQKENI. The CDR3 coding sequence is TGTGCCAGCTCACCGCAAAACAGGGGGCTGAACTATGGCTACACCTTC. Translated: CASSPQNRGLNYGYTF. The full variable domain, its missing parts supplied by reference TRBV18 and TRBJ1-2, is NAGVMQNPRHLVRRRGQEARLRCSPMKGHSHVYWYRQLPEEGLKFMVYLQKENIIDESGMPKERFSAEFPKEGPSILRIQQVVRGDSAAYFCASSPQNRGLNYGYTFGSGTRLTVV.

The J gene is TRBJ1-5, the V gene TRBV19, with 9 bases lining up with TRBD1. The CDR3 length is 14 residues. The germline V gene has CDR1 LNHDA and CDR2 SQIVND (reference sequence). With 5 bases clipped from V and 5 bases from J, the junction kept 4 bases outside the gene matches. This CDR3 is CASSAGQGYQPQHF. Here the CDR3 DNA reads TGTGCCAGTAGTGCCGGACAGGGGTATCAGCCCCAGCATTTT.

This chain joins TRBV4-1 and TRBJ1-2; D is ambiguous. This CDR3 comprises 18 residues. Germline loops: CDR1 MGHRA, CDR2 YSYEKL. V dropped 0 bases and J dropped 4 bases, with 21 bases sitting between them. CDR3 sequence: CASSQDHPASSDFYGYTF. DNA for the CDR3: TGCGCCAGCAGCCAAGATCACCCGGCTTCCTCCGATTTCTATGGCTACACCTTC.

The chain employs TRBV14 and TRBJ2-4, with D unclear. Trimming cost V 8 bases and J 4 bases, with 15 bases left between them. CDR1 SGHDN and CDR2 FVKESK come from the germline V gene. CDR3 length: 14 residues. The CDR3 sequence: CASLITKVKNIQYF. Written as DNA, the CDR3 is TGTGCCAGCCTTATTACAAAGGTGAAAAACATTCAGTACTTC.

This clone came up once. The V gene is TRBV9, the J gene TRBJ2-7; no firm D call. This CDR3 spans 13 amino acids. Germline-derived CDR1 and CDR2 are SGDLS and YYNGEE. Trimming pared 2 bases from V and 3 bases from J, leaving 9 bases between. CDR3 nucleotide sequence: TGTGCCAGCAGCGTTACTGGAGACTACGAGCAGTACTTC. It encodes CASSVTGDYEQYF.

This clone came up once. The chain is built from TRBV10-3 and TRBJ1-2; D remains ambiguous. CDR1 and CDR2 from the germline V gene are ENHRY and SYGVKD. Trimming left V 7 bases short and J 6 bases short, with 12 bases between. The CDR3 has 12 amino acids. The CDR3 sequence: CAITSRGDGYTF. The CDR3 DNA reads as TGTGCCATCACTTCTAGAGGAGATGGCTACACCTTC.

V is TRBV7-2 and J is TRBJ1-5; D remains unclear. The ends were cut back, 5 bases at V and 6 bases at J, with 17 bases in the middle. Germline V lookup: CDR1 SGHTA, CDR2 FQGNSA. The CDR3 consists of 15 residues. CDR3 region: CASSQALFKAQPQHF. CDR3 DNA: TGTGCCAGCAGCCAGGCTCTGTTTAAAGCTCAGCCCCAGCATTTT.

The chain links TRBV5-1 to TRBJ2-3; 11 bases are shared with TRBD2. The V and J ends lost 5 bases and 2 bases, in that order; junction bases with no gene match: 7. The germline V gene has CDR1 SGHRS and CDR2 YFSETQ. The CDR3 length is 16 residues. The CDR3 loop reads CASSLSGGVLTDTQYF. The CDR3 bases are TGCGCCAGCAGTCTTAGCGGGGGGGTGCTCACAGATACGCAGTATTTT.

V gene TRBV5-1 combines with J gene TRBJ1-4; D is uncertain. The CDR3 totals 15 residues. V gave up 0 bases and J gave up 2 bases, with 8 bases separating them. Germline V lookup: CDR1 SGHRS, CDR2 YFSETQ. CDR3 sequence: CASSLERGTNEKLFF. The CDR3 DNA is TGCGCCAGCAGCTTGGAGCGGGGTACTAATGAAAAACTGTTTTTT.

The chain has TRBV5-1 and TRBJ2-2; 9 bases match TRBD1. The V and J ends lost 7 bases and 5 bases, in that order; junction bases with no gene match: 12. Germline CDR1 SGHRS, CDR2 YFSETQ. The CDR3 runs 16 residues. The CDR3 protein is CASRFSGTGRTGELFF. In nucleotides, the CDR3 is TGCGCCAGCCGTTTCTCCGGGACAGGGAGGACCGGGGAGCTGTTTTTT. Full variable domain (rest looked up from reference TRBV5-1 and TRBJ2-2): KAGVTQTPRYLIKTRGQQVTLSCSPISGHRSVSWYQQTPGQGLQFLFEYFSETQRNKGNFPGRFSGRQFSNSRSEMNVSTLELGDSALYLCASRFSGTGRTGELFFGEGSRLTVL.

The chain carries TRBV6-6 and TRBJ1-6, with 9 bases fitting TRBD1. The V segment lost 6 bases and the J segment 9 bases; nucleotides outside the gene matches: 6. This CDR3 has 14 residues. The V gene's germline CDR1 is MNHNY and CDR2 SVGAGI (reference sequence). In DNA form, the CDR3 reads TGTGCCAGCAGCTCCGGGACAGGGCTTTCACCCCTCCACTTT. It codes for CASSSGTGLSPLHF.

The CDR3 DNA reads as TGTGCCAGCAGCTTAGCACGGAGGGGCGCGAACACCGGGGAGCTGTTTTTT. The encoded protein is CASSLARRGANTGELFF. The chain recombines TRBV7-6 with TRBJ2-2, with D tentatively TRBD2 (6 bases). The V and J ends lost 0 bases and 0 bases respectively, with 11 bases between them. CDR3 length equals 17 residues. Germline assignment: CDR1 SGHVS and CDR2 FNYEAQ.